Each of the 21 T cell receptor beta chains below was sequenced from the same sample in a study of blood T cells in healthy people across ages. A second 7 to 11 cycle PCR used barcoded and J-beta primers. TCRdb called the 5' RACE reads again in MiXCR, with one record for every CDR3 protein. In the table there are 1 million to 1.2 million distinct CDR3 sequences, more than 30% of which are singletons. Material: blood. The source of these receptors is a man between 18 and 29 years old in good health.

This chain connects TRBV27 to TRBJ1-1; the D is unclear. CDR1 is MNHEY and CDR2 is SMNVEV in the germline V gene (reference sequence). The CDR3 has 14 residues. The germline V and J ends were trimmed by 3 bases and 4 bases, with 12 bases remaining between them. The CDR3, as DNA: TGTGCCAGCAGTTTTGGGATAACGGGCACTGAAGCTTTCTTT. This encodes CASSFGITGTEAFF.

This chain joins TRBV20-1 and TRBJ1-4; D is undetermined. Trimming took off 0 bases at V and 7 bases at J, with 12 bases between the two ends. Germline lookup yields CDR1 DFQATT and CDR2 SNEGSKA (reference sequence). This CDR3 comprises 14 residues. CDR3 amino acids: CSARDLQSGEKLFF. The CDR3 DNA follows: TGCAGTGCTAGAGATCTACAGAGTGGTGAAAAACTGTTTTTT.

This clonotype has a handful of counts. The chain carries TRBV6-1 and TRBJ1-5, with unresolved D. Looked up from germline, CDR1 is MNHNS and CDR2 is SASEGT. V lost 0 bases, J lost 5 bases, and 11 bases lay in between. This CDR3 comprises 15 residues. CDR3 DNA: TGTGCCAGCAGTGAAGCCTGGCAGGTTGATCAGCCCCAGCATTTT. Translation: CASSEAWQVDQPQHF.

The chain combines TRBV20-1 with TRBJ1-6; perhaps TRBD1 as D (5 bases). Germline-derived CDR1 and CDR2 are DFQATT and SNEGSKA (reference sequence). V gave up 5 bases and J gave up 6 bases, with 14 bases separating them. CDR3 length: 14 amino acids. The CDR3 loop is CSAGGGYSNSPLHF. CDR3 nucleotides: TGCAGTGCTGGGGGTGGGTACTCTAATTCACCCCTCCACTTT.

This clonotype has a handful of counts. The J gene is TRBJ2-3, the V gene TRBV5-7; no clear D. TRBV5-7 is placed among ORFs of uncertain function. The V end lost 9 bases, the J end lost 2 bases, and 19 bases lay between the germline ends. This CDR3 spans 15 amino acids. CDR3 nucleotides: TGTGCCACGACCAGACGAAGGGCCTTCACAGATACGCAGTATTTT. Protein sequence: CATTRRRAFTDTQYF.

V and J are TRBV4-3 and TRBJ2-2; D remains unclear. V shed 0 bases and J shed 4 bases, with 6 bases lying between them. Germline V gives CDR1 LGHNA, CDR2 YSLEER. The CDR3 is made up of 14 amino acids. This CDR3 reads CASSQDRFTGELFF. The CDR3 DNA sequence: TGCGCCAGCAGCCAAGATAGATTCACCGGGGAGCTGTTTTTT.

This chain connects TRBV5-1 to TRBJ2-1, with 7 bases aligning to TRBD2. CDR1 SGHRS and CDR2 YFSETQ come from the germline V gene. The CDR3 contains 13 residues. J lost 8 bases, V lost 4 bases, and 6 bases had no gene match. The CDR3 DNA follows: TGCGCCAGCAGCAAAAGCGGGGCCCATGAGCAGTTCTTC. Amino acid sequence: CASSKSGAHEQFF.

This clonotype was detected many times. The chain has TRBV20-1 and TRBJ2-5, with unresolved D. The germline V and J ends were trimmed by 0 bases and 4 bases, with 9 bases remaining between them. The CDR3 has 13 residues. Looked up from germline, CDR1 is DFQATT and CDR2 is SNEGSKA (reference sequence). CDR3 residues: CSARDQMGETQYF. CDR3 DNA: TGCAGTGCTAGAGATCAGATGGGAGAGACCCAGTACTTC.

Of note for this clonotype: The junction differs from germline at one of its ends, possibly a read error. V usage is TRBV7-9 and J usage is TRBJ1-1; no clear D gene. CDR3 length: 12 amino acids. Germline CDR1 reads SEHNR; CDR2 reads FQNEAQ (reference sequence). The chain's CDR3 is CAGSLGSTEAFF. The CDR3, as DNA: TGTGCCGGCAGCTTGGGGAGCACTGAAGCTTTCTTT.

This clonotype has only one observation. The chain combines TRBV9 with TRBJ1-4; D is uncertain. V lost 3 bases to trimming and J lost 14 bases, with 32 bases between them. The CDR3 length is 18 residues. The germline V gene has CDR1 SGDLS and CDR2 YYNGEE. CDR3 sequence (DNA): TGTGCCAGCAGCGGAGCCCCAACGGAGCTGACCGGGGATCGTAGGCTGTTTTTT. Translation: CASSGAPTELTGDRRLFF. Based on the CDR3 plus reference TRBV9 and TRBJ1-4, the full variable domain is DSGVTQTPKHLITATGQRVTLRCSPRSGDLSVYWYQQSLDQGLQFLIQYYNGEERAKGNILERFSAQQFPDLHSELNLSSLELGDSALYFCASSGAPTELTGDRRLFFGSGTQLSVL.

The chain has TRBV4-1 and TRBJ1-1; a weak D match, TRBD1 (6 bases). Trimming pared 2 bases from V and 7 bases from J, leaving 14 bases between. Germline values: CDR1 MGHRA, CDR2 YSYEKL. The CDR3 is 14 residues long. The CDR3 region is CASSQRGARGEAFF. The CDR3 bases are TGCGCCAGCAGCCAACGGGGGGCCCGTGGTGAAGCTTTCTTT.

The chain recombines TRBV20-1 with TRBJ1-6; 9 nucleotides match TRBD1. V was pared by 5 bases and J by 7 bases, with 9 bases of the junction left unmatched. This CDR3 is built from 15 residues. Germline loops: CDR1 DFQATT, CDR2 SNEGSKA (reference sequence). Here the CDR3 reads CSAGRGQGDNSPLHF. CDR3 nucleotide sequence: TGCAGTGCTGGCCGGGGACAGGGTGACAATTCACCCCTCCACTTT.

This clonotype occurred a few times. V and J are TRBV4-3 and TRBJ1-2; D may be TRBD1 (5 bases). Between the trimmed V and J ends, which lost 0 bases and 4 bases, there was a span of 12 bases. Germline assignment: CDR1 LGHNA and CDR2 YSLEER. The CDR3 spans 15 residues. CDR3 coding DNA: TGCGCCAGCAGCCAAGATAGCCAGGGAGGCTATGGCTACACCTTC. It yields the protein CASSQDSQGGYGYTF.

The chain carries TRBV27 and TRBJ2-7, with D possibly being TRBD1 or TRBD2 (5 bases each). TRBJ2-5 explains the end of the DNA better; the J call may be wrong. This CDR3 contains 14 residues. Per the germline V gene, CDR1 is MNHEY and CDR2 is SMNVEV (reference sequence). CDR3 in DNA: TGTGCCAGCTCTCGGCTGGGGGTTGGAGAGACCCAGTACTTC. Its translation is CASSRLGVGETQYF.

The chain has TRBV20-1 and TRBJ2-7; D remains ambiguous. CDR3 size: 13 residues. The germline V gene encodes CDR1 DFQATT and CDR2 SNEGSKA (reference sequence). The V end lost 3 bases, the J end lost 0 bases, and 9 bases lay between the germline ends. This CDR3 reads CSASGYSSYEQYF. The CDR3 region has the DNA TGCAGTGCTAGCGGGTACAGCTCCTACGAGCAGTACTTC.

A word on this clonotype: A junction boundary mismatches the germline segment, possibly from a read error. CDR3 bases: TGCGCCAGCAGCCAACTACTAGCGGGGAACACAGATACGCAGTATTTT. As protein: CASSQLLAGNTDTQYF. This chain links TRBV7-2 with TRBJ2-3, with TRBD2 identical over 10 bases. Germline CDR1 and CDR2: SGHTA and FQGNSA. This CDR3 comprises 16 residues.

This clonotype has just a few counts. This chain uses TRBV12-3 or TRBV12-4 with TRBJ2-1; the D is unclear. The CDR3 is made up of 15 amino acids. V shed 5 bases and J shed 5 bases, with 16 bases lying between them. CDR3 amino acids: CASSPDRVWDNEQFF. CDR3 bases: TGTGCCAGCAGTCCGGACCGGGTTTGGGACAATGAGCAGTTCTTC.

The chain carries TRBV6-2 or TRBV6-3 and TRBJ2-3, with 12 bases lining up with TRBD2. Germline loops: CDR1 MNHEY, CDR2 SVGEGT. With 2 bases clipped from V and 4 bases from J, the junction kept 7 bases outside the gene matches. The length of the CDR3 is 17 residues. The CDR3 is CASSYLRLAGDSDTQYF. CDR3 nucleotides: TGTGCCAGCAGTTACCTCAGACTAGCGGGGGATTCAGATACGCAGTATTTT.

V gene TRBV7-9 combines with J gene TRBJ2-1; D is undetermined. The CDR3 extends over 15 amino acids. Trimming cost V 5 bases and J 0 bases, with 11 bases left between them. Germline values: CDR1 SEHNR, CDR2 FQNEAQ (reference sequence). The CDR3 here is CASSGRPISYNEQFF. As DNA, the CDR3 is TGTGCCAGCAGCGGTCGACCAATCTCCTACAATGAGCAGTTCTTC.

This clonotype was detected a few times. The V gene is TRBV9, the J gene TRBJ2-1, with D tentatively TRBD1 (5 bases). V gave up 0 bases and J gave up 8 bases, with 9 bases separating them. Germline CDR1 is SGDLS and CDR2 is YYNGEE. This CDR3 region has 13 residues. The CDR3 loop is CASSVAGSDEQFF. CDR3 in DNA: TGTGCCAGCAGCGTAGCAGGGTCCGATGAGCAGTTCTTC.

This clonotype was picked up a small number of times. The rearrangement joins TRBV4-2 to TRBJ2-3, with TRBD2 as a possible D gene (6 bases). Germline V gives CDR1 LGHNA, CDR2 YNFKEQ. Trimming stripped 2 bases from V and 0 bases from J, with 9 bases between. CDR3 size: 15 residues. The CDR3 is CASSQRSGSTDTQYF. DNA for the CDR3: TGTGCCAGCAGCCAACGTAGCGGTAGCACAGATACGCAGTATTTT.